This TCR beta chain was recorded in a study of technical replicates of blood from a handful of donors. The method was immunoSEQ multiplex PCR; TCRdb's version includes in-frame clones alone and lacks a portion of them. In the table there are 65,000 to 90,000 clones, 65% to 90% of which are singletons. The CDR3 covers 16 residues. The germline V and J ends were trimmed by 0 bases and 9 bases, with 17 bases remaining between them. CDR1 is SEHNR and CDR2 is FQNEAQ in the germline V gene (reference sequence). The sequencing input was PBMCs. The clonotype originates from a human donor in good health. Some clones in this sample may be carry-over from other donors' samples. The chain employs TRBV7-9 and TRBJ2-2; no clear D. The CDR3 DNA sequence: TGTGCCAGCAGCTTAGCCAGAGGTGGCAGATCGAGGGAGCTGTTTTTT. Translating it yields CASSLARGGRSRELFF.